Listed below are T cell receptor beta chains from one sample, sequenced in a study of shared clonotypes between healthy human individuals. Data came from immunoSEQ multiplex PCR; TCRdb stores just in-frame clones and leaves some out. This table holds 2,500,000 or so clones, roughly 93% found once. The specimen was naive CD4+ T cells from PBMCs. The receptors stem from a man aged 18-30 years in good health. Some clones in this sample may be carry-over from other donors' samples. The CDR3 runs from the conserved cysteine through the conserved F or W. A D gene is named only where the DNA matches it firmly.

v_call	j_call	d_call	cdr3_aa	cdr3_nt
TRBV2	TRBJ1-2	NA	CASTVDINYGYTF	TGTGCCAGCACGGTTGACATTAACTATGGCTACACCTTC
TRBV5-1	TRBJ1-2	NA	CASLIPPRGNYGYTF	TGCGCCAGCCTTATCCCCCCCAGGGGAAACTATGGCTACACCTTC
TRBV9	TRBJ2-3	TRBD2	CASSVGGQGGTDTQYF	TGTGCCAGCAGCGTAGGAGGGCAGGGAGGGACAGATACGCAGTATTTT
TRBV7-8	TRBJ1-1	TRBD1	CASSSRADRGRGVNTEAFF	TGTGCCAGCAGCTCCCGGGCGGACAGGGGAAGAGGGGTGAACACTGAAGCTTTCTTT
TRBV18	TRBJ1-1	NA	CASSPLDAGNTEAFF	TGTGCCAGCTCACCACTGGATGCGGGGAACACTGAAGCTTTCTTT
TRBV19	TRBJ1-3	NA	CASRQLGGGSGNTIYF	TGTGCCAGTAGGCAGTTAGGAGGAGGGTCCGGAAACACCATATATTTT
TRBV28	TRBJ1-6	TRBD1	CASRIQGALSNSPLHF	TGTGCCAGCAGGATACAGGGGGCGCTGAGTAATTCACCCCTCCACTTT
TRBV29-1	TRBJ2-7	TRBD1	CSVQPPGQAPDYEQYF	TGCAGCGTCCAACCCCCGGGACAGGCACCTGACTACGAGCAGTACTTC
TRBV5-1	TRBJ1-4	NA	CASTPALGEKLFF	TGCGCCAGCACCCCGGCGTTGGGTGAAAAACTGTTTTTT
TRBV11-2	TRBJ2-7	NA	CASSLDQDSYEQYF	TGTGCCAGCAGCTTAGACCAGGACTCCTACGAGCAGTACTTC